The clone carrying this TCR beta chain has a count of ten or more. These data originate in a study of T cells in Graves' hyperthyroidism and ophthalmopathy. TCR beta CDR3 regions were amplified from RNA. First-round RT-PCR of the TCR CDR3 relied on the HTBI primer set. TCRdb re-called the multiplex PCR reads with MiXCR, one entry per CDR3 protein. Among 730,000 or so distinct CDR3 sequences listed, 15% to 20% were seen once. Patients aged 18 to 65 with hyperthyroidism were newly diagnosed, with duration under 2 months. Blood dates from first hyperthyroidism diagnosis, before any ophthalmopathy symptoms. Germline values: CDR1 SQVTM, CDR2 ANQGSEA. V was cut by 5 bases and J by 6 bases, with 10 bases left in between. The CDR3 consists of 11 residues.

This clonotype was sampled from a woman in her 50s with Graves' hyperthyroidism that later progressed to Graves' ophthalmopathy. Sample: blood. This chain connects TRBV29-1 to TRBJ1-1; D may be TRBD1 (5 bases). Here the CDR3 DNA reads TGCAGCGTTTGGGGGGGACCTGAAGCTTTCTTT. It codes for CSVWGGPEAFF. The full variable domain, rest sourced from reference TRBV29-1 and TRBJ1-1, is SAVISQKPSRDICQRGTSLTIQCQVDSQVTMMFWYRQQPGQSLTLIATANQGSEATYESGFVIDKFPISRPNLTFSTLTVSNMSPEDSSIYLCSVWGGPEAFFGQGTRLTVV.